Sequencing of this T cell receptor beta chain was carried out in a study (dated by TCRdb to the mid-2010s). A note on the overall study: The study set out to test whether tumor-infiltrating Tregs in breast cancer get recruited from blood Tregs or are instead converted in situ from other CD4+ T cell subsets. Broad study findings and their caveats: Validation in the larger cohort was restricted to a single TCR beta V-J rearrangement rather than whole repertoires. The greatest overlap of tumor-infiltrating Treg TCR alpha and beta sequences was observed with tumor naive CD4+ T cells, followed by blood naive CD4+ T cells. Tumor memory CD4+ T cell TCR gene usage was found to cluster with blood and lymph node memory CD4+ cells and with lymph node naive CD4+ cells.

This clonotype qualifies as medium-sized (0.01 to 0.1%). Its antigen is not yet known. No qualities accompany the bases; no much larger clone lies one base away. CD4+CD45RO+CD25- cells were isolated as memory CD4+ T cells. Tregs, naive and memory CD4+ T cells from tumor, blood and ipsilateral draining lymph nodes of 5 or 6 breast cancer patients underwent full-length TCR alpha and beta sequencing. Ficoll density gradient centrifugation was used to isolate mononuclear cells from either lymph nodes or less than 55 ml of peripheral blood. A purity exceeding 90% was confirmed by FACS for the sorted cell populations. Based on the germline V gene (reference sequence), the CDR1 and CDR2 sequences are LGHDT and YNNKEL. The V and J ends are trimmed by 4 bases and 7 bases, leaving 11 bases between them. The CDR3, from cysteine to phenylalanine, totals 13 residues. The CDR3 DNA has 39 bases and is translated from base 1.

Full-length TCR variable regions were amplified by 5' RACE PCR using constant-region reverse primers, and then by semi-nested PCR using Nested Universal Primer A. Using the ReliaPrep RNA Cell Miniprep System, total RNA was extracted, and the SMARTer RACE 5'/3' Kit was then used to reverse transcribe the RNA into 5'RACE-ready cDNA. Multiplex adaptors were used to barcode full-length TCR alpha and beta libraries, and the barcoded libraries were sequenced on an Illumina MiSeq. In the paper's pipeline: For each of nine subset-tissue groups, sequencing data from the five patients were combined, and the groups were compared by unsupervised clustering of TCR gene usage. The Morisita-Horn index, with shared sequences weighted by their contribution to each repertoire, was used to calculate repertoire similarity. Through fastp at Q25 and MiXCR, TCRdb rebuilt clones from the public reads, retaining in-frame beta chains. Rows are combined by CDR3 protein, so each entry shows the most common genes and DNA. The V and J calls were not made by the authors but by TCRdb's processing. This sample lists roughly 9,400 distinct CDR3 sequences; about 16% were detected once. The top ten clonotypes cover roughly 3.6% of the sample.

The rearranged chain carries TRBV3-1 and TRBJ1-5; TRBD1 is possibly the D segment (5 matching bases). The receptor was derived from a female donor with breast cancer. The specimen was memory CD4+ T cells sorted from blood. What this sample's cell subset or site label stands for: memory CD4+ T cells, CD4+CD45RO+CD25-. The sequence in DNA is TGTGCCAGCAGCCGAACAGGTTGGCAGCCCCAGCATTTT. The resulting protein is CASSRTGWQPQHF.